These 7 T cell receptor beta chains were all obtained from the same sample, sequenced in a study of Ad26.COV2.S vaccination and SARS-CoV-2 variants. The data were produced by immunoSEQ multiplex PCR, yet TCRdb's version contains in-frame clones alone and is incomplete. The table lists roughly 250,000 clones, 87% of them singletons. The treatment is: roughly 20 received Ad26.COV2.S at low or high dose, single or two shots; about 5 received placebo; per-sample allocation not given. Samples analyzed were those drawn on day 63 after the first vaccine or placebo injection. The source material was peripheral blood, sampled in a trial of Ad26.COV2.S vaccine versus placebo. The receptors were sampled from a person between 18 and 60 years old who received the Ad26.COV2.S COVID-19 vaccine or a placebo.

The chain recombines TRBV29-1 with TRBJ1-4; 8 bases are shared with TRBD1. Germline trimming cut 5 bases from V and 5 bases from J; bases unmatched to any gene: 7. The CDR3 runs to 14 residues. Germline-derived CDR1 and CDR2 are SQVTM and ANQGSEA. CDR3 protein: CSVLNRGRNEKLFF. CDR3 in DNA: TGCAGCGTTTTAAACAGGGGGAGGAATGAAAAACTGTTTTTT.

V and J are TRBV5-5 and TRBJ2-3; tentatively, D is TRBD2 (5 bases). Germline V gene lookup returns CDR1 SGHKS and CDR2 YYEKEE (reference sequence). The CDR3 is made up of 15 amino acids. The V gene lost 3 bases and the J gene lost 4 bases, with 15 bases spanning the gap. The DNA for the CDR3 is TGTGCCAGCAGCTCTAACACGGGTAGCGCAGATACGCAGTATTTT. Its protein is CASSSNTGSADTQYF.

The V and J genes are TRBV7-3 and TRBJ1-2; tentative D call: TRBD1 (6 bases). This CDR3 spans 15 amino acids. The germline V gene has CDR1 SGHTA and CDR2 FQGTGA. V was clipped by 5 bases and J by 6 bases, with 19 bases between them. In nucleotides, the CDR3 is TGTGCCAGCAGCACTCGACAGGACTTTATTGATGGCTACACCTTC. It translates to CASSTRQDFIDGYTF.

The rearrangement links TRBV6-6 to TRBJ2-1; perhaps D is TRBD1 or TRBD2 (5 bases each). V was shortened by 8 bases and J by 8 bases, with 13 bases between the two germline ends. Germline CDR1 reads MNHNY; CDR2 reads SVGAGI (reference sequence). This CDR3 has 12 amino acids. DNA of the CDR3: TGTGCCAGCGGGAGTAAGGGACATGAGCAGTTCTTC. It encodes CASGSKGHEQFF.

This clone occurred a few times. V usage is TRBV7-9 and J usage is TRBJ2-2; no clear D. Germline CDR1 is SEHNR and CDR2 is FQNEAQ (reference sequence). The CDR3 runs to 13 residues. V dropped 10 bases and J dropped 6 bases, with 15 bases sitting between them. As DNA, the CDR3 is TGTGCCACTAACGCGGACCGAGCCGGGGAGCTGTTTTTT. It encodes CATNADRAGELFF.

V usage is TRBV3-1 (or the pseudogene TRBV3-2) and J usage is TRBJ2-2; TRBD2 might be the D (6 bases). V was cut by 1 base and J by 8 bases, with 11 bases left in between. This CDR3 spans 14 amino acids. The germline gives CDR1 LGHDT, CDR2 YNNKEL (reference sequence). Written as DNA, the CDR3 is TGTGCCAGCAGCCAAGGAGGTGCGGGGGGGGAGCTGTTTTTT. Translation gives CASSQGGAGGELFF.

This clone was recorded only once. The chain joins TRBV2 to TRBJ1-5; a weak D match, TRBD1 (5 bases). Germline CDR1 reads SNHLY; CDR2 reads FYNNEI. V lost 8 bases, J lost 0 bases, and 8 bases lay in between. The CDR3 covers 13 residues. CDR3 protein: CASRQISNQPQHF. CDR3 coding DNA: TGTGCCAGCCGACAGATTAGCAATCAGCCCCAGCATTTT. Variable domain in full (rest from reference TRBV2 and TRBJ1-5): EPEVTQTPSHQVTQMGQEVILRCVPISNHLYFYWYRQILGQKVEFLVSFYNNEISEKSEIFDDQFSVERPDGSNFTLKIRSTKLEDSAMYFCASRQISNQPQHFGDGTRLSIL.